Listed below are T cell receptor beta chains from one sample, sequenced in a study of regulatory T cells in long-lasting Graves disease. One entry per CDR3 protein results from TCRdb running MiXCR on the multiplex PCR reads. The sample holds approximately 400,000 distinct CDR3 sequences, about 10% seen once. This same sample was also part of a study on T cells in Graves' hyperthyroidism and ophthalmopathy.

Sample: peripheral blood mononuclear cells (PBMCs), taken at new diagnosis, from a patient treated with antithyroid drugs. The receptors come from a woman between 18 and 30 years old with Graves disease. Each CDR3 is given with its conserved first and last residue. A D gene is named only where the DNA matches it firmly. Part of the rows lack a size; the others show once, few, many or a class for expanded clones.

v_gene	j_gene	abundance	d_gene	CDR3aa	CDR3nt
TRBV30	TRBJ1-3	many	.	CAWSVGWGAGGNTIYF	TGTGCCTGGAGCGTCGGGTGGGGGGCAGGTGGAAACACCATATATTTT
TRBV10-2	TRBJ1-2	few	TRBD1	CASSEPDRDYGYTF	TGCGCCAGCAGTGAGCCAGACAGGGACTATGGCTACACCTTC
TRBV12-3/TRBV12-4	TRBJ2-5	.	TRBD1	CASRAGTDQETQYF	TGTGCCAGCAGGGCCGGGACAGACCAAGAGACCCAGTACTTC
TRBV7-2	TRBJ2-4	many	.	CASSLASGGKNIQYF	TGTGCCAGCAGCTTAGCTTCTGGGGGCAAAAACATTCAGTACTTC
TRBV6-5	TRBJ2-1	many	TRBD2	CASSYRGGRGADEQFF	TGTGCCAGCAGTTACAGGGGCGGGAGGGGGGCGGATGAGCAGTTCTTC
TRBV10-3	TRBJ1-3	.	.	CAITRAAGNTIYF	TGTGCCATCACACGGGCAGCTGGAAACACCATATATTTT
TRBV20-1	TRBJ2-5	many	.	CSALPGIQETQYF	TGCAGTGCTCTTCCTGGGATCCAAGAGACCCAGTACTTC
TRBV12-3/TRBV12-4	TRBJ2-2	many	TRBD1	CTSPQGVTGELFF	TGTACCAGCCCCCAGGGGGTCACCGGGGAGCTGTTTTTT
TRBV2	TRBJ2-7	many	.	CASSVIRAEDYEQYF	TGTGCCAGCAGTGTTATCCGGGCCGAAGACTACGAGCAGTACTTC
TRBV7-9	TRBJ2-5	many	.	CASSSVVGGRGETQYF	TGTGCCAGCAGTTCTGTCGTCGGGGGAAGGGGAGAGACCCAGTACTTC
TRBV5-1	TRBJ2-1	many	.	CASSLGQGPSYNEQFF	TGCGCCAGCAGCTTGGGCCAGGGTCCGTCCTACAATGAGCAGTTCTTC
TRBV11-2	TRBJ1-4	many	.	CASSLFIFRTNEKLFF	TGTGCCAGCAGCTTATTCATTTTTCGGACTAATGAAAAACTGTTTTTT
TRBV2	TRBJ1-5	many	TRBD1	CASSGDSSNQPQHF	TGTGCCAGCAGTGGGGACAGTAGCAATCAGCCCCAGCATTTT
TRBV2	TRBJ2-3	few	TRBD1	CASSESGTGQGTQYF	TGTGCCAGCAGTGAATCCGGGACAGGGCAGGGTACGCAGTATTTT
TRBV30	TRBJ1-1	.	.	CAWTPNLGDTEAFF	TGTGCCTGGACTCCCAATCTTGGGGACACTGAAGCTTTCTTT
TRBV7-3	TRBJ2-1	many	TRBD1	CASSGTAYNEQFF	TGTGCCAGCAGCGGGACAGCTTACAATGAGCAGTTCTTC
TRBV5-6	TRBJ2-1	.	.	CASSLPLGKDEQFF	TGTGCCAGCAGCTTGCCTCTGGGCAAAGATGAGCAGTTCTTC
TRBV12-3/TRBV12-4	TRBJ2-3	many	.	CASRKSGSSSTDTQYF	TGTGCCAGCAGGAAAAGCGGGTCCTCTAGCACAGATACGCAGTATTTT
TRBV4-1	TRBJ1-1	many	.	CASSQPKGPEAFF	TGCGCCAGCAGCCAACCTAAGGGGCCTGAAGCTTTCTTT
TRBV6-1	TRBJ1-5	.	TRBD1	CASTTGVMQPQHF	TGTGCCAGCACCACAGGGGTTATGCAGCCCCAGCATTTT
TRBV11-2	TRBJ1-4	many	.	CASSLAPRGKPGEKLFF	TGTGCCAGCAGCTTAGCCCCGCGGGGTAAGCCCGGGGAAAAACTGTTTTTT
TRBV12-3/TRBV12-4	TRBJ2-1	many	TRBD2	CASSLRTRLKQFF	TGTGCCAGCAGCCTCAGGACTAGACTTAAGCAGTTCTTC
TRBV4-1	TRBJ2-5	many	.	CASSQDRDSARETQYF	TGCGCCAGCAGCCAAGATCGAGATAGTGCTCGAGAGACCCAGTACTTC
TRBV9	TRBJ2-2	few	TRBD2	CASSVPTSGDYTGELFF	TGTGCCAGCAGCGTTCCGACTAGCGGGGACTACACCGGGGAGCTGTTTTTT
TRBV10-3	TRBJ2-7	many	TRBD1	CAIRATGGAGYEQYF	TGTGCCATCAGAGCGACAGGGGGCGCGGGATACGAGCAGTACTTC
TRBV7-2	TRBJ2-2	many	TRBD2	CASRREGTGELFF	TGTGCCAGCCGCCGGGAGGGCACCGGGGAGCTGTTTTTT
TRBV4-1	TRBJ2-2	.	.	CASSQRASFTGELFF	TGCGCCAGCAGCCAAAGGGCCAGTTTCACCGGGGAGCTGTTTTTT
TRBV20-1	TRBJ2-7	.	.	CSANPSLRNTYEQYF	TGCAGTGCTAACCCGTCATTAAGGAATACCTACGAGCAGTACTTC
TRBV7-2	TRBJ2-1	many	TRBD2	CASSLGPSGVYNEQFF	TGTGCCAGCAGCTTAGGTCCTAGCGGAGTTTACAATGAGCAGTTCTTC
TRBV19	TRBJ1-5	many	.	CASSTRGDLNQPQHF	TGTGCCAGTAGTACCAGGGGTGACCTCAATCAGCCCCAGCATTTT
TRBV20-1	TRBJ2-1	.	TRBD2	CSAREPKGLADYNEQFF	TGCAGTGCTAGAGAGCCCAAGGGACTAGCGGATTACAATGAGCAGTTCTTC
TRBV7-6	TRBJ2-2	few	.	CASSETGLTAGELFF	TGTGCCAGCAGCGAAACAGGGTTGACGGCCGGGGAGCTGTTTTTT
TRBV20-1	TRBJ1-1	many	TRBD1	CSARLTGRGAFF	TGCAGTGCTAGGTTGACAGGGCGGGGGGCTTTCTTT
TRBV27	TRBJ1-6	many	.	CASSSTGQNNSPLHF	TGTGCCAGCAGTTCCACGGGACAAAATAATTCACCCCTCCACTTT
TRBV11-2	TRBJ2-3	.	TRBD2	CASSLGFKLAGGPDTQYF	TGTGCCAGCAGCTTGGGGTTTAAACTAGCGGGGGGGCCAGATACGCAGTATTTT
TRBV11-2	TRBJ2-4	many	TRBD1	CASSPTGAGIIQYF	TGTGCCAGCAGCCCTACAGGGGCCGGAATCATTCAGTACTTC
TRBV2	TRBJ1-4	many	.	CASSEGLAAGNEKLFF	TGTGCCAGCAGTGAAGGGCTAGCGGCTGGAAATGAAAAACTGTTTTTT
TRBV10-3	TRBJ1-4	many	.	CAISESDSPTNEKLFF	TGTGCCATCAGTGAGTCGGACAGCCCAACTAATGAAAAACTGTTTTTT